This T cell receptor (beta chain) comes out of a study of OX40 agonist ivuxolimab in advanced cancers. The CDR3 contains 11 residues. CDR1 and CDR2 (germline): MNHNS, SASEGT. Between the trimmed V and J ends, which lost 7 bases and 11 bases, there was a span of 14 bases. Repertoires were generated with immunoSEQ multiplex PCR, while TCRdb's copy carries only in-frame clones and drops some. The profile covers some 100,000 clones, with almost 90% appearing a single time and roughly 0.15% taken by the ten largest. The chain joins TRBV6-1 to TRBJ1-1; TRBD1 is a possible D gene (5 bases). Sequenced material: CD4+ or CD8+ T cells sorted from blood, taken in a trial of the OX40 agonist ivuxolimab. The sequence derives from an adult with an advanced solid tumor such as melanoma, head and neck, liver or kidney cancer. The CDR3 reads CASILGQTAFF. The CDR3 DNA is TGTGCCAGCATACTGGGGCAAACGGCTTTCTTT.